The next 14 T cell receptor beta chains were all read from a single sample in a study of blood T cell repertoires in COVID-19 (dated by TCRdb to about 2020). The library was obtained by the immunoSEQ multiplex PCR assay. Not all clones reach the TCRdb copy of this immuneACCESS table, which keeps in-frame sequences only. Checked studies attribute under half of the gap to unresolved V genes and leave the rest unexplained. The sample table shows 250,000 to 400,000 clones, and roughly 90% are seen once. The top ten constitute approximately 2.9% of the sample. Material: peripheral blood. The receptors were sampled from a woman in her twenties or thirties with COVID-19, enrolled during active disease.

This clone was observed a single time. The chain couples TRBV5-1 to TRBJ1-1; D is unclear. Per the germline V gene, CDR1 is SGHRS and CDR2 is YFSETQ. The CDR3 is made up of 13 amino acids. Trimming cost V 4 bases and J 0 bases, with 7 bases left between them. The CDR3 sequence is CASSGSVNTEAFF. CDR3 nucleotides: TGCGCCAGCAGCGGTTCGGTGAACACTGAAGCTTTCTTT.

The chain carries TRBV18 and TRBJ1-2; 12 bases are shared with TRBD1. Germline V lookup: CDR1 KGHSH, CDR2 LQKENI. V lost 0 bases and J lost 3; bases outside the gene matches: 2. The CDR3 has 16 residues. The CDR3 loop reads CASSPPGTGGYYGYTF. CDR3 nucleotide sequence: TGTGCCAGCTCACCACCCGGGACAGGGGGCTACTATGGCTACACCTTC.

Only one count was recorded for this clone. This chain joins TRBV4-1 and TRBJ2-1; 7 positions agree with TRBD2. Germline values: CDR1 MGHRA, CDR2 YSYEKL. The CDR3 spans 17 residues. The V gene end was trimmed by 0 bases and the J gene end by 0 bases; junction bases not matched to a gene: 5. CDR3: CASSQDEREGSYNEQFF. CDR3 coding DNA: TGCGCCAGCAGCCAAGATGAGCGGGAAGGCTCCTACAATGAGCAGTTCTTC.

The CDR3 bases are TGTGCCAGCAGCTTAGCGCCGGGGGATCAGCCCCAGCATTTT. Amino acid sequence: CASSLAPGDQPQHF. The chain couples TRBV11-1 to TRBJ1-5, with a possible D match to TRBD1 (5 bases). The V end was cut by 0 bases, the J end by 5 bases, with 8 bases between. There are 14 residues in the CDR3. Germline V gives CDR1 SGHAT, CDR2 FQDESV (reference sequence).

The V gene is TRBV29-1, the J gene TRBJ1-2, with D perhaps matching TRBD1 (5 bases). Deletions cut 7 bases from V and 0 bases from J, with 15 bases between. The CDR3 runs to 14 residues. CDR1 and CDR2 (germline): SQVTM, ANQGSEA. CDR3 loop: CSAMTALTNYGYTF. In DNA, the CDR3 is TGCAGCGCTATGACAGCCCTCACTAACTATGGCTACACCTTC.

The rearrangement joins TRBV12-3 or TRBV12-4 to TRBJ1-2; D call uncertain. V lost 3 bases, J lost 3 bases, and 8 bases lay in between. The CDR3 length is 13 residues. CDR3 protein: CASSFFSDYGYTF. The CDR3 DNA reads TGTGCCAGCAGTTTTTTTAGCGACTATGGCTACACCTTC.

The chain joins TRBV12-3 or TRBV12-4 to TRBJ1-2, with D possibly matching TRBD1 (6 bases). The CDR3 runs to 13 residues. Deletions cut 6 bases from V and 4 bases from J, with 12 bases between. CDR3 loop: CASRSQTGYGYTF. CDR3 nucleotides: TGTGCCAGCAGATCCCAGACAGGCTATGGCTACACCTTC.

V usage is TRBV5-4 and J usage is TRBJ2-3, with TRBD2 matching 14 bases. The CDR3 contains 15 residues. Germline CDR1 SGHNT, CDR2 YYREEE (reference sequence). The trim removed 10 bases at V and 5 bases at J, leaving 9 bases unmatched. Here the CDR3 DNA reads TGTGCCTATAGAGGACTAGCGGGAGGAGGAGATACGCAGTATTTT. As protein: CAYRGLAGGGDTQYF.

The chain uses TRBV9 and TRBJ1-1, with a tentative D call TRBD1 (5 bases). The V gene's germline CDR1 is SGDLS and CDR2 YYNGEE. This CDR3 comprises 15 residues. V lost 4 bases and J lost 0, with 13 bases in between. The CDR3 DNA reads as TGTGCCAGCAGCACAACGGCGGGGGTGAACACTGAAGCTTTCTTT. Amino acids: CASSTTAGVNTEAFF. Combining the CDR3 with reference TRBV9 and TRBJ1-1 gives the whole variable domain DSGVTQTPKHLITATGQRVTLRCSPRSGDLSVYWYQQSLDQGLQFLIQYYNGEERAKGNILERFSAQQFPDLHSELNLSSLELGDSALYFCASSTTAGVNTEAFFGQGTRLTVV.

Only one count was recorded for this clone. The chain combines TRBV5-1 with TRBJ1-2, with 8 nucleotides matching TRBD1. Unmatched junction bases numbered 14, after V lost 0 bases and J lost 4 bases. This CDR3 is built from 18 residues. The germline CDR1 and CDR2 sequences are SGHRS and YFSETQ. CDR3 DNA: TGCGCCAGCAGCTTGGTTTATCAGGGGGCGAGGGGGGCCTATGGCTACACCTTC. The encoded protein is CASSLVYQGARGAYGYTF.

The rearrangement links TRBV28 to TRBJ1-3, with D perhaps matching TRBD1 (5 bases). Germline V gene data show CDR1 as MDHEN and CDR2 as SYDVKM. V was clipped by 3 bases and J by 4 bases, with 10 bases between them. This CDR3 has 14 amino acids. This CDR3 is CASSFGGGGNTIYF. The CDR3, as DNA: TGTGCCAGCAGTTTTGGGGGGGGAGGAAACACCATATATTTT.

This sequence joins TRBV6-6 and TRBJ1-5; D possibly corresponds to TRBD1 (6 bases). The CDR3 runs to 18 residues. Between the trimmed V and J ends, which lost 5 bases and 0 bases, there was a span of 20 bases. Germline CDR1 and CDR2: MNHNY and SVGAGI (reference sequence). The CDR3 nucleotides are TGTGCCAGCAGTCGGCGCCCCGCGGACAGAGATAGCAATCAGCCCCAGCATTTT. This codes for CASSRRPADRDSNQPQHF.

The chain has TRBV7-8 and TRBJ1-1; 10 bases match TRBD1. The junction had 0 bases not matched to a gene; V was cut back by 4 bases and J by 4 bases. The CDR3 loop spans 13 amino acids. Per the germline V gene, CDR1 is SGHVS and CDR2 is FQNEAQ. The CDR3 region is CASSWDRGTEAFF. CDR3 in DNA: TGTGCCAGCAGCTGGGACAGGGGCACTGAAGCTTTCTTT.

The J gene is TRBJ1-5, the V gene TRBV6-5, with 7 bases fitting TRBD1. The CDR3 runs to 14 residues. Germline V gene lookup returns CDR1 MNHEY and CDR2 SVGAGI. Trimming removed 6 bases from V and 3 bases from J; junction bases left unmatched: 5. CDR3 residues: CASRSGQDNQPQHF. In nucleotides, the CDR3 is TGTGCCAGCAGATCCGGACAGGACAATCAGCCCCAGCATTTT.